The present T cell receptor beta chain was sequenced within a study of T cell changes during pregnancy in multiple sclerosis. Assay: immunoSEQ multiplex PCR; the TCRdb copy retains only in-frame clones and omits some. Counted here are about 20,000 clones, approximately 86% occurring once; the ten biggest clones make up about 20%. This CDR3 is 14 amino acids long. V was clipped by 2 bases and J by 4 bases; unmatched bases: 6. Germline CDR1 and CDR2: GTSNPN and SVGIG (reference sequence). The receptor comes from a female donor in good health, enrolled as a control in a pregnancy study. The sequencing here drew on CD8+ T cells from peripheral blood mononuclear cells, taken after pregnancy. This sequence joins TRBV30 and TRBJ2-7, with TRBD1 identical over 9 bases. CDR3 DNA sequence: TGTGCCTGGAGTCTGGGGACAGGGAGTTACGAGCAGTACTTC. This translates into CAWSLGTGSYEQYF.